These T cell receptor beta chains were read from a single sample in a study of blood T cell repertoires in COVID-19. Assay: immunoSEQ multiplex PCR; the TCRdb copy retains only in-frame clones and omits some. Here the sample spans about 250,000 clones, more than 70% being singletons. The source material was peripheral blood. The source is a man aged 35 to 55 with active or convalescent COVID-19. Both conserved end residues are part of each CDR3. The D gene is left open where the match is weak. Clone size is stated in some rows and not others, as once, few, many or a class when expanded.

CDR3 DNA: TGTGCCAGCAGACTTACGTGGCAGGGTGGTAACGAGCAGTACTTC; CDR3 protein: CASRLTWQGGNEQYF; clone size: .; V gene: TRBV6-5; J gene: TRBJ2-7; D gene: .
CDR3 DNA: TGTGCCAGCAGGGCCGGGACTAGCGGGATCGAATCGGAGACCCAGTACTTC; CDR3 protein: CASRAGTSGIESETQYF; clone size: few; V gene: TRBV2; J gene: TRBJ2-5; D gene: TRBD2
CDR3 DNA: TGTGCCAGCAGCCCTCTAGCGGCCACAGATACGCAGTATTTT; CDR3 protein: CASSPLAATDTQYF; clone size: .; V gene: TRBV7-3; J gene: TRBJ2-3; D gene: TRBD2
CDR3 DNA: TGTGCCAGCAGTCATAAACACAGGGACTACGAGCAGTACTTC; CDR3 protein: CASSHKHRDYEQYF; clone size: .; V gene: TRBV28; J gene: TRBJ2-7; D gene: .
CDR3 DNA: TGTGCCAGCAGCTTAGAACCGTCTGAGAATTCACCCCTCCACTTT; CDR3 protein: CASSLEPSENSPLHF; clone size: .; V gene: TRBV11-1; J gene: TRBJ1-6; D gene: .
CDR3 DNA: TGTGCCTCACGACCCGGGACACACACCGGGGAGCTGTTTTTT; CDR3 protein: CASRPGTHTGELFF; clone size: .; V gene: TRBV6-5; J gene: TRBJ2-2; D gene: .
CDR3 DNA: TGTGCCAGCAGTGAAGCGGCGGACAAGCCCCTCCACTTT; CDR3 protein: CASSEAADKPLHF; clone size: .; V gene: TRBV2; J gene: TRBJ1-6; D gene: .
CDR3 DNA: TGTGCCAGCAGCTTAGTAGGGAGGCCGGGAGGACACGAGCAGTACTTC; CDR3 protein: CASSLVGRPGGHEQYF; clone size: .; V gene: TRBV13; J gene: TRBJ2-7; D gene: TRBD2
CDR3 DNA: TGTGCCAGCAGCTTATCGACCGGGACAGGGCTTCAGCCCCAGCATTTT; CDR3 protein: CASSLSTGTGLQPQHF; clone size: .; V gene: TRBV7-2; J gene: TRBJ1-5; D gene: TRBD1
CDR3 DNA: TGTGCCAGCACCGAGGACAGGGTTAATGAAAAACTGTTTTTT; CDR3 protein: CASTEDRVNEKLFF; clone size: few; V gene: TRBV6-5; J gene: TRBJ1-4; D gene: TRBD1
CDR3 DNA: TGTGCCAGCAGTGAGGCGGGCGGGGGGGCCGTAAAGACCCAGTACTTC; CDR3 protein: CASSEAGGGAVKTQYF; clone size: .; V gene: TRBV6-4; J gene: TRBJ2-5; D gene: TRBD2
CDR3 DNA: TGTGCCAGCTCACCCCCGGTCTATGAGCAGTTCTTC; CDR3 protein: CASSPPVYEQFF; clone size: .; V gene: TRBV18; J gene: TRBJ2-1; D gene: .
CDR3 DNA: TGTGCCAGCAGCCTGAGGGGACAGGGAGAAGGTGAGCAGTTCTTC; CDR3 protein: CASSLRGQGEGEQFF; clone size: .; V gene: TRBV27; J gene: TRBJ2-1; D gene: TRBD1
CDR3 DNA: TGTGCCTGGGACAGGGGCGTCTCCTACGAGCAGTACTTC; CDR3 protein: CAWDRGVSYEQYF; clone size: .; V gene: TRBV30; J gene: TRBJ2-7; D gene: TRBD1
CDR3 DNA: TGTGCCAGCAGCTTGGTGGGGGGTTCAGAAAGTGAAGCTTTCTTT; CDR3 protein: CASSLVGGSESEAFF; clone size: .; V gene: TRBV7-3; J gene: TRBJ1-1; D gene: .
CDR3 DNA: TGTGCCAGCAGCTCTAGCGGTTTCAGTGGGTACACTGAAGCTTTCTTT; CDR3 protein: CASSSSGFSGYTEAFF; clone size: .; V gene: TRBV7-2; J gene: TRBJ1-1; D gene: .
CDR3 DNA: TGTGCCAGCAGCTCGACTAGCGGGAAAGAGACCCAGTACTTC; CDR3 protein: CASSSTSGKETQYF; clone size: .; V gene: TRBV7-3; J gene: TRBJ2-5; D gene: TRBD2
CDR3 DNA: TGTGCCAGCAGTGCTCCCGACTACAAAGCTTTCTTT; CDR3 protein: CASSAPDYKAFF; clone size: few; V gene: TRBV2; J gene: TRBJ1-1; D gene: .
CDR3 DNA: TGTGCCAGCAACCCCTCAGACAGGGGGGGCTACACCTTC; CDR3 protein: CASNPSDRGGYTF; clone size: .; V gene: TRBV28; J gene: TRBJ1-2; D gene: TRBD1
CDR3 DNA: TGTGCCAGCAGTGGGAGAGCCGGGGCCAACGTCCTGACTTTC; CDR3 protein: CASSGRAGANVLTF; clone size: .; V gene: TRBV28; J gene: TRBJ2-6; D gene: .
CDR3 DNA: TGTGCCACCAGCAGAGTAAGCAGGGGTAATCATCAGCCCCAGCATTTT; CDR3 protein: CATSRVSRGNHQPQHF; clone size: .; V gene: TRBV15; J gene: TRBJ1-5; D gene: .
CDR3 DNA: TGTGCCAGCAGCTTGGGTGGTTTAGGGGAAGCAGGGCGAGATACGCAGTATTTT; CDR3 protein: CASSLGGLGEAGRDTQYF; clone size: .; V gene: TRBV5-6; J gene: TRBJ2-3; D gene: .
CDR3 DNA: TGTGCCACCAGCAGAGGGGGCCGGGCTGAAGCTTTCTTT; CDR3 protein: CATSRGGRAEAFF; clone size: .; V gene: TRBV15; J gene: TRBJ1-1; D gene: .
CDR3 DNA: TGTGCCAGCAGCCAGTCGGGGGGGCAGACCATTTTCTCTGGAAACACCATATATTTT; CDR3 protein: CASSQSGGQTIFSGNTIYF; clone size: .; V gene: TRBV4-2; J gene: TRBJ1-3; D gene: .
CDR3 DNA: TGTGCCAGCAGCCCGGGACAGGGGGGGTCGGAGACCCAGTACTTC; CDR3 protein: CASSPGQGGSETQYF; clone size: .; V gene: TRBV7-9; J gene: TRBJ2-5; D gene: TRBD1
CDR3 DNA: TGTGCCAGCAGCTCTACTAGCGGAGGCTCCTACAATGAGCAGTTCTTC; CDR3 protein: CASSSTSGGSYNEQFF; clone size: many; V gene: TRBV7-9; J gene: TRBJ2-1; D gene: TRBD2
CDR3 DNA: TGCAGTGCTAGTTTCCAGGGGAACTACGAGCAGTACTTC; CDR3 protein: CSASFQGNYEQYF; clone size: once; V gene: TRBV20-1; J gene: TRBJ2-7; D gene: .
CDR3 DNA: TGCAGCGTTGATAGGGGGACAGGAAGTTATGGCTACACCTTC; CDR3 protein: CSVDRGTGSYGYTF; clone size: .; V gene: TRBV29-1; J gene: TRBJ1-2; D gene: TRBD1